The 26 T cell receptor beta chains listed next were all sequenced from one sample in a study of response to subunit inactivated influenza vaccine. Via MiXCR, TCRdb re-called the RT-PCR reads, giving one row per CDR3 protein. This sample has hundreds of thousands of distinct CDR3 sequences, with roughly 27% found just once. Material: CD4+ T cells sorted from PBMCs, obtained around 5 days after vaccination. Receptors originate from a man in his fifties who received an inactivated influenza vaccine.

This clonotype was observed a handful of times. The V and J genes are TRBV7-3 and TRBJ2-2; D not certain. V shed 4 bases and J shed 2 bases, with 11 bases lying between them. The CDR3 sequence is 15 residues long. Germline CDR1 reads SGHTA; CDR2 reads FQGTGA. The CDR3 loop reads CASSYDPPNTGELFF. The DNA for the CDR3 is TGTGCCAGCAGCTACGACCCTCCTAACACCGGGGAGCTGTTTTTT.

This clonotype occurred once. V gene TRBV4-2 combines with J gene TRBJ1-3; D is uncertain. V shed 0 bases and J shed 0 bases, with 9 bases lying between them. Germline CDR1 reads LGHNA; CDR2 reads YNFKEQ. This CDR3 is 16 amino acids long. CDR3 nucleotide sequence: TGTGCCAGCAGCCAAGATAGGCTGAGCTCTGGAAACACCATATATTTT. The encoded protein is CASSQDRLSSGNTIYF.

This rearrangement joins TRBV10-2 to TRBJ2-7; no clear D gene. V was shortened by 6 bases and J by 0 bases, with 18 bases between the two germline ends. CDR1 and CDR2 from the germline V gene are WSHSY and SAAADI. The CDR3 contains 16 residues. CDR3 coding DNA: TGCGCCAGCAGGGGAATATGGACCCGGATCTCCTACGAGCAGTACTTC. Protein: CASRGIWTRISYEQYF.

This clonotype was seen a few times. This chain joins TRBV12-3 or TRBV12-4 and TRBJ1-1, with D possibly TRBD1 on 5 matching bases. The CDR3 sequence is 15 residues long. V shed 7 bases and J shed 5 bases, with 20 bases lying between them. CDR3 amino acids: CASTSRGFKRTEAFF. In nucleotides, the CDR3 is TGTGCCAGCACCTCACGGGGCTTTAAAAGGACTGAAGCTTTCTTT.

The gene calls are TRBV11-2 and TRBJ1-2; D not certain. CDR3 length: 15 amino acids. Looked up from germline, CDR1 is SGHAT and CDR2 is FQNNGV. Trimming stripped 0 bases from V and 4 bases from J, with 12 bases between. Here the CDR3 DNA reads TGTGCCAGCAGCTTAGATCTGGGGTTGGCCTATGGCTACACCTTC. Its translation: CASSLDLGLAYGYTF.

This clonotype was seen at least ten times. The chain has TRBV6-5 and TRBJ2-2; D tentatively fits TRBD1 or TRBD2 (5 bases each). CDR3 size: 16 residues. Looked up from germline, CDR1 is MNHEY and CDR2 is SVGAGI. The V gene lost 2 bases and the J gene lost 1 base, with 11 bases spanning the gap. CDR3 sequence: CASSYTGRLNTGELFF. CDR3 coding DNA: TGTGCCAGCAGTTACACGGGACGGCTGAACACCGGGGAGCTGTTTTTT.

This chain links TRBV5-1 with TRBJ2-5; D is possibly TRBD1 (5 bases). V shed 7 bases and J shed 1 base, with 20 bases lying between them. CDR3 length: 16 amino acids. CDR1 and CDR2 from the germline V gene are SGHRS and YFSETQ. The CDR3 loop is CASSQAGAGFQETQYF. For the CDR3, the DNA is TGCGCCAGCTCCCAGGCCGGTGCAGGGTTCCAAGAGACCCAGTACTTC.

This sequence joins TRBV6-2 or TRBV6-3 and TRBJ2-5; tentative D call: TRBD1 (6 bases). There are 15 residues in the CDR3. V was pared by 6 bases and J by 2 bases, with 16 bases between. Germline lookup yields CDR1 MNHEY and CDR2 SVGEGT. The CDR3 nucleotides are TGTGCCAGCAGAAGCCGGGACACACTACAAGAGACCCAGTACTTC. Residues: CASRSRDTLQETQYF.

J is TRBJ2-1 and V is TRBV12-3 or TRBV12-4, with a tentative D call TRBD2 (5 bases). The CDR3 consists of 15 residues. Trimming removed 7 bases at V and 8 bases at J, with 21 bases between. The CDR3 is CASTRSSSAGDEQFF. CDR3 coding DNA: TGTGCCAGCACCCGTAGCAGCAGTGCCGGGGATGAGCAGTTCTTC.

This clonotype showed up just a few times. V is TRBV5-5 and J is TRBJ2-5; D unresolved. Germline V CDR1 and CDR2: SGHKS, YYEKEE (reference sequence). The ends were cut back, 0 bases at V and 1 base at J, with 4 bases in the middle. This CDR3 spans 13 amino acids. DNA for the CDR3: TGTGCCAGCAGCTTGGTCCCCCAAGAGACCCAGTACTTC. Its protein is CASSLVPQETQYF.

CDR3 region: CASSVQGFEPQHF. The CDR3 nucleotides are TGTGCCAGCAGCGTCCAGGGCTTTGAGCCCCAGCATTTT. The V gene is TRBV11-2, the J gene TRBJ1-5, with TRBD1 as a possible D gene (5 bases). This CDR3 is built from 13 residues. Trimming took off 5 bases at V and 8 bases at J, with 13 bases between the two ends. Germline CDR1 reads SGHAT; CDR2 reads FQNNGV.

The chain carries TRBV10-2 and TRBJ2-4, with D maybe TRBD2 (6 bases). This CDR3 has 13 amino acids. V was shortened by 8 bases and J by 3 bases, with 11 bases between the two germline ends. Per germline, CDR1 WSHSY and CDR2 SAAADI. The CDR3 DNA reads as TGCGCCAGCTCTTCTAGCGTCAAAAACATTCAGTACTTC. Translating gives CASSSSVKNIQYF.

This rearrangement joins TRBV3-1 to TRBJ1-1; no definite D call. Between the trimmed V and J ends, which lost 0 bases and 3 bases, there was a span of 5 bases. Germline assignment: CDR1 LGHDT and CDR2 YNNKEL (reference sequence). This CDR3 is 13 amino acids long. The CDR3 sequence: CASSQDYYTEAFF. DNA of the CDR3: TGTGCCAGCAGCCAAGATTATTACACTGAAGCTTTCTTT.

The CDR3 spells CASRPSSGGYNEQFF. CDR3 DNA: TGTGCCAGCAGACCCTCTAGCGGGGGATACAATGAGCAGTTCTTC. This sequence joins TRBV12-3 or TRBV12-4 and TRBJ2-1; 10 bases agree with TRBD2. The CDR3 has 15 amino acids. With V trimmed by 6 bases and J by 4 bases, 6 bases remained unmatched.

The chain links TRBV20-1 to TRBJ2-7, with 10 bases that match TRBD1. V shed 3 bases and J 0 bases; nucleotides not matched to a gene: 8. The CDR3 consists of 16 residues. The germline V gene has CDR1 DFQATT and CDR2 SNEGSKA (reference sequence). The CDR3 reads CSASGTGEGTSYEQYF. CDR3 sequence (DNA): TGCAGTGCTAGCGGGACAGGGGAAGGGACCTCCTACGAGCAGTACTTC.

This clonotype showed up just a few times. The CDR3 loop is CASSQDKDAIWAHRGYTF. The DNA of the CDR3 is TGCGCCAGCAGCCAAGATAAGGACGCCATATGGGCTCATAGGGGCTACACCTTC. V is TRBV4-3 and J is TRBJ1-2; D not certain. Looked up from germline, CDR1 is LGHNA and CDR2 is YSLEER. Trimming took 0 bases from V and 8 from J, leaving 25 bases between them. CDR3 length: 18 residues.

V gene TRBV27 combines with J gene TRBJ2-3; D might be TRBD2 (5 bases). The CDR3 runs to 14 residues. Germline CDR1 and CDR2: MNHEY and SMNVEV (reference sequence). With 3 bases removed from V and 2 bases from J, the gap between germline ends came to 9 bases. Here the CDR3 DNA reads TGTGCCAGCAGTTTTGGTAGCGCCACAGATACGCAGTATTTT. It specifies CASSFGSATDTQYF.

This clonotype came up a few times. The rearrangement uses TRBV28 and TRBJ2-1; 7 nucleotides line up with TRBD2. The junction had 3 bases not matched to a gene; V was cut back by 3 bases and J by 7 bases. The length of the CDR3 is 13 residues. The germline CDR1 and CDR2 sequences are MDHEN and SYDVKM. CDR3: CASSLAGENEQFF. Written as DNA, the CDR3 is TGTGCCAGCAGTTTGGCGGGGGAGAATGAGCAGTTCTTC.

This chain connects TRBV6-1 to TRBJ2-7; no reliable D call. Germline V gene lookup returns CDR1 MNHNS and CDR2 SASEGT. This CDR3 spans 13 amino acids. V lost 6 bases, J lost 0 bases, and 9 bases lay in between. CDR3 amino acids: CASRSDGSYEQYF. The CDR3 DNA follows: TGTGCCAGCAGATCGGACGGCTCCTACGAGCAGTACTTC.

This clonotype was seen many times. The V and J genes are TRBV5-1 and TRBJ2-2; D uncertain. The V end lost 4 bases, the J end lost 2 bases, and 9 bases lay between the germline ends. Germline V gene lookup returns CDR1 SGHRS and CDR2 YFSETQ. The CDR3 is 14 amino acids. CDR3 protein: CASSRGPNTGELFF. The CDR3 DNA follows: TGCGCCAGCAGCCGTGGCCCCAACACCGGGGAGCTGTTTTTT.

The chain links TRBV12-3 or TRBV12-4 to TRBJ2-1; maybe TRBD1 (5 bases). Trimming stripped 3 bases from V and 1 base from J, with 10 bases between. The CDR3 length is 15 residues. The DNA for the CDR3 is TGTGCCAGCAGTTTGGGGCTAGGGTCCTACAATGAGCAGTTCTTC. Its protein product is CASSLGLGSYNEQFF.

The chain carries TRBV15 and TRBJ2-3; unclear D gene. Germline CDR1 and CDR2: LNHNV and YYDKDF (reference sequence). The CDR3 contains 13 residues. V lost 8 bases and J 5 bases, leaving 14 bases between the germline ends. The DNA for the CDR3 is TGTGCCACCTCCATCGGCGCGGAAGATACGCAGTATTTT. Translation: CATSIGAEDTQYF. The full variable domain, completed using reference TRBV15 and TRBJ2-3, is DAMVIQNPRYQVTQFGKPVTLSCSQTLNHNVMYWYQQKSSQAPKLLFHYYDKDFNNEADTPDNFQSRRPNTSFCFLDIRSPGLGDTAMYLCATSIGAEDTQYFGPGTRLTVL.

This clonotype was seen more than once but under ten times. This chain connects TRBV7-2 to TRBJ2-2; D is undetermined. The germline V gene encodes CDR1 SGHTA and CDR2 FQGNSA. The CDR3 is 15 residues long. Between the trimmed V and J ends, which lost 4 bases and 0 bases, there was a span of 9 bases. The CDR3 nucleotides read TGTGCCAGCAGCTACAGAGTTCCGAACACCGGGGAGCTGTTTTTT. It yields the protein CASSYRVPNTGELFF.

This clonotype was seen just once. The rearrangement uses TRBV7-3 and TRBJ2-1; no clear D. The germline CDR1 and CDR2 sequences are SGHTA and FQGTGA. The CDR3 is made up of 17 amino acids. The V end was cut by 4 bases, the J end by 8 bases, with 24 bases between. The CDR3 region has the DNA TGTGCCAGCAGCTCCATACCCCGGGTCGGCGGTGTTTATGAGCAGTTCTTC. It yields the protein CASSSIPRVGGVYEQFF.

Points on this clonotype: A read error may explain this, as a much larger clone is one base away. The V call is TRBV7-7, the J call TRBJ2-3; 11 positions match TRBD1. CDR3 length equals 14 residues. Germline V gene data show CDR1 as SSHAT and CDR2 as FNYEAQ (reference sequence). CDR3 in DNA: TGTGGTAGCAGCTCCGGGACAGGGGGTGATACGCAGTATTTT. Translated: CGSSSGTGGDTQYF.

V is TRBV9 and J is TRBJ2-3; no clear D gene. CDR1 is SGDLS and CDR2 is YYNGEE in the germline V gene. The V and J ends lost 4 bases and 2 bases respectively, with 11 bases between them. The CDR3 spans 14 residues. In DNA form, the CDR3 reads TGTGCCAGCAGCCCGTGGGGAAACACAGATACGCAGTATTTT. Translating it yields CASSPWGNTDTQYF.